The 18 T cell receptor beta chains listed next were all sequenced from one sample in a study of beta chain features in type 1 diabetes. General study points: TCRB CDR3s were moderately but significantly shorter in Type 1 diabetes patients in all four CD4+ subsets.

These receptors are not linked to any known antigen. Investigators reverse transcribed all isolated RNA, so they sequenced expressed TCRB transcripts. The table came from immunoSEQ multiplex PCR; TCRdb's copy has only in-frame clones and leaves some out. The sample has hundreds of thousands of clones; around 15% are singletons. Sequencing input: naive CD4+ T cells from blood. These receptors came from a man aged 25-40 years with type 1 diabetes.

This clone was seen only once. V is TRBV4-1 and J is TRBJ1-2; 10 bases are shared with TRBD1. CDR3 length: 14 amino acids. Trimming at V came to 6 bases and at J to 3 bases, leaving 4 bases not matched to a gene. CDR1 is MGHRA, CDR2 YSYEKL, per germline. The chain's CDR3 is CASSSGTGDYGYTF. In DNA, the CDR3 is TGCGCCAGCAGTTCCGGGACAGGGGACTATGGCTACACCTTC.

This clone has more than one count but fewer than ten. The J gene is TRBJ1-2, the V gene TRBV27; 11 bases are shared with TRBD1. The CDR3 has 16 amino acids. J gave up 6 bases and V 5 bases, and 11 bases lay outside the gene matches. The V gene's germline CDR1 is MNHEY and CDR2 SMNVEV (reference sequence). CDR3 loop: CASSPLSDRGRDGYTF. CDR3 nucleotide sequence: TGTGCCAGCAGTCCGCTATCGGACAGGGGGCGGGATGGCTACACCTTC.

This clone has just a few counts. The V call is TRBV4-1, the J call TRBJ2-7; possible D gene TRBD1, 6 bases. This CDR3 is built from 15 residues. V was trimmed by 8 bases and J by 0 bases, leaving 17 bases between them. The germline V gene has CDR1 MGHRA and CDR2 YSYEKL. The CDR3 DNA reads TGCGCCAGCTCGATCGGACAGAAGAGCTCCTACGAGCAGTACTTC. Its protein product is CASSIGQKSSYEQYF.

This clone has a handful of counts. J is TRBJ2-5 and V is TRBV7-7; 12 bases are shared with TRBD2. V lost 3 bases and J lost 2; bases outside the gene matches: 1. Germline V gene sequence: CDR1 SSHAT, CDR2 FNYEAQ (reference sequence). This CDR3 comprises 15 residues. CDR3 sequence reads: CASSFLAGGQETQYF. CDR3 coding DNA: TGTGCCAGCAGCTTTCTAGCGGGAGGGCAAGAGACCCAGTACTTC.

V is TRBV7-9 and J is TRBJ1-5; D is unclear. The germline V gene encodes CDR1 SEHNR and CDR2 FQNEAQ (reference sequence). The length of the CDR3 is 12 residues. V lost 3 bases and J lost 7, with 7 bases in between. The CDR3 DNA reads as TGTGCCAGCAGCTTCCCCGGGCAGCCCCAGCATTTT. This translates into CASSFPGQPQHF.

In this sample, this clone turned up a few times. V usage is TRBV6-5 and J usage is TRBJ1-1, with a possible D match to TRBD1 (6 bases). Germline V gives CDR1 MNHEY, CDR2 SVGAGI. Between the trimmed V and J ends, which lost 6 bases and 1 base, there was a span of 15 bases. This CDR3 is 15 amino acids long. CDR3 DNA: TGTGCCAGCAGCATAAACAGGGAAAAGAACACTGAAGCTTTCTTT. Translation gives CASSINREKNTEAFF.

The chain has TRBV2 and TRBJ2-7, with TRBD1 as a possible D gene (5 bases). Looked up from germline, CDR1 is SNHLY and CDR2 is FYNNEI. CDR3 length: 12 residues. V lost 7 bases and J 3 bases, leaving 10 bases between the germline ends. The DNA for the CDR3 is TGTGCCAGCAAAACAGACAGCTACGAGCAGTACTTC. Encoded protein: CASKTDSYEQYF.

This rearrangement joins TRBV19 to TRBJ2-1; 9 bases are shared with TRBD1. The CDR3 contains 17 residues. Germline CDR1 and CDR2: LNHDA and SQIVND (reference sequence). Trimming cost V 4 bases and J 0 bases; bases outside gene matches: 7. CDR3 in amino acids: CASSTIRDRASYNEQFF. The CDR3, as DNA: TGTGCCAGTAGTACTATCCGGGACAGGGCCTCCTACAATGAGCAGTTCTTC.

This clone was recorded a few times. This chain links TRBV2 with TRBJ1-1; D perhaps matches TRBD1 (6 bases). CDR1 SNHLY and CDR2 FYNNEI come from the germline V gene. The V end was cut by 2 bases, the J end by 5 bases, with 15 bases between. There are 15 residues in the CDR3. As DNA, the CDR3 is TGTGCCAGCAGTGAAAGAAGGGCAGGGGATACTGAAGCTTTCTTT. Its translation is CASSERRAGDTEAFF.

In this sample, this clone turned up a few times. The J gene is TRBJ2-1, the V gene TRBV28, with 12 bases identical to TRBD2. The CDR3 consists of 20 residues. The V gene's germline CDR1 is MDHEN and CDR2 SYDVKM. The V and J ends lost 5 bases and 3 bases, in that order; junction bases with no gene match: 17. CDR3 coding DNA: TGTGCCAGCAGTACCTACAGGACTAGCGGGAACCGAAGTCTCTACAATGAGCAGTTCTTC. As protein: CASSTYRTSGNRSLYNEQFF.

The CDR3 DNA reads TGTGCCAGCAGCTTCGACAGGGCCGAATACTATGGCTACACCTTC. It specifies CASSFDRAEYYGYTF. The chain joins TRBV7-9 to TRBJ1-2, with 7 bases lining up with TRBD1. Germline V gives CDR1 SEHNR, CDR2 FQNEAQ (reference sequence). The CDR3 is 15 residues long. V shed 3 bases and J 3 bases; nucleotides not matched to a gene: 7.

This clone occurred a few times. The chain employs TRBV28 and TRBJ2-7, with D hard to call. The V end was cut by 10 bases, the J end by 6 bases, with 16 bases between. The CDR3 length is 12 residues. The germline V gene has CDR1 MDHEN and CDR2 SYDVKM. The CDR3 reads CATEGALGEQYF. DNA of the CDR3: TGTGCCACCGAAGGAGCGTTGGGCGAGCAGTACTTC.

The CDR3 DNA reads as TGTGCCAGCTCACCAAGTCAGGTTCTCGGTCGCAATGAGCAGTTCTTC. Encoded protein: CASSPSQVLGRNEQFF. This chain joins TRBV18 and TRBJ2-1; D gene unclear. V lost 2 bases and J 6 bases, leaving 17 bases between the germline ends. The CDR3 consists of 16 residues. In germline, CDR1 is KGHSH, CDR2 LQKENI. The full variable domain, in which reference TRBV18 and TRBJ2-1 provide the parts outside the CDR3, is NAGVMQNPRHLVRRRGQEARLRCSPMKGHSHVYWYRQLPEEGLKFMVYLQKENIIDESGMPKERFSAEFPKEGPSILRIQQVVRGDSAAYFCASSPSQVLGRNEQFFGPGTRLTVL.

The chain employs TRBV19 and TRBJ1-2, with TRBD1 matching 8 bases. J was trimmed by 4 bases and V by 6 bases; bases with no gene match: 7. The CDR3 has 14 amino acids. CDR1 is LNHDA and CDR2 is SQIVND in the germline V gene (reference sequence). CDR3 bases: TGTGCCAGTAGCATCCAGGGGGCGACCTATGGCTACACCTTC. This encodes CASSIQGATYGYTF.

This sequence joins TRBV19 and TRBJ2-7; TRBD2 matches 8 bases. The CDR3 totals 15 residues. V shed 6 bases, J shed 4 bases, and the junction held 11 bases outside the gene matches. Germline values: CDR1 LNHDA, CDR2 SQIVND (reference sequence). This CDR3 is CASSDLAGTGYEQYF. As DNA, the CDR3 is TGTGCCAGTAGCGATTTAGCGGGAACTGGTTACGAGCAGTACTTC.

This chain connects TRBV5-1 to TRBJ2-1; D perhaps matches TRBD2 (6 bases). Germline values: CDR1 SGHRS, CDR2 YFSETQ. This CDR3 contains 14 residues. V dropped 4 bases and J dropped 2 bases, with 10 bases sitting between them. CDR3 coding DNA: TGCGCCAGCAGCCTCGGGAGCACCTACAATGAGCAGTTCTTC. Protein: CASSLGSTYNEQFF.

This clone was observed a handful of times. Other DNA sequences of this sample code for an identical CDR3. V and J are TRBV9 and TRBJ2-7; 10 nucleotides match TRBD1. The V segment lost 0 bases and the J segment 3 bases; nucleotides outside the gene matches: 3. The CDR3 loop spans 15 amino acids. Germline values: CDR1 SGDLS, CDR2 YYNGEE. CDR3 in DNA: TGTGCCAGCAGCGTAGGACAGGGGGCAGGCTACGAGCAGTACTTC. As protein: CASSVGQGAGYEQYF.

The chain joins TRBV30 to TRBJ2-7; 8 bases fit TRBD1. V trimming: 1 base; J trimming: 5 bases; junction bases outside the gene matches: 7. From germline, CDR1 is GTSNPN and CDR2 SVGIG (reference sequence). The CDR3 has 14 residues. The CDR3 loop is CAWSAWTGSDEQYF. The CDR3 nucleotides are TGTGCCTGGAGTGCCTGGACAGGGAGCGACGAGCAGTACTTC.